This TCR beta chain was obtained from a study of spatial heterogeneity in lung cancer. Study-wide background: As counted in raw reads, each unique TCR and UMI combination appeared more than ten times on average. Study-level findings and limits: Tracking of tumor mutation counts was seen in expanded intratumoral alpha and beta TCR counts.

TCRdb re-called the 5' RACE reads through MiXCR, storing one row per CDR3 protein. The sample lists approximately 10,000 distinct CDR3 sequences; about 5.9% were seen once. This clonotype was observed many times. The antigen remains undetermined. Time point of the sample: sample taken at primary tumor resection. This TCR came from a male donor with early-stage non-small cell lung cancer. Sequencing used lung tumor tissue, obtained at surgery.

CDR3 DNA sequence: TGTGCCAGCAGACTCCGGGGGCACACTGAAGCTTTCTTT. Its protein product is CASRLRGHTEAFF. The chain recombines TRBV6-2 or TRBV6-3 with TRBJ1-1, with D possibly TRBD1 on 6 matching bases. Germline CDR1 reads MNHEY; CDR2 reads SVGEGT. With 6 bases removed from V and 3 bases from J, the gap between germline ends came to 11 bases. The CDR3 is 13 residues long.